This TCR beta chain was sequenced in a study of control samples from healthy donors and cancer patients. The CDR3 extends over 15 amino acids. Germline CDR1 reads LNHDA; CDR2 reads SQIVND (reference sequence). The junction had 6 bases not matched to a gene; V was cut back by 3 bases and J by 5 bases. In its sample, this clone was seen a few times. Sequencing was performed with immunoSEQ multiplex PCR; in TCRdb, only in-frame clones are kept and a portion is missing. The table records over 85,000 clones, less than 85% of them present only once. V and J are TRBV19 and TRBJ2-2; 7 bases match TRBD2. Sequencing input: PBMCs. This sequence originates from a man aged 70 or older with lung cancer. The CDR3: CASSIMAGVTGELFF. CDR3 coding DNA: TGTGCCAGTAGTATCATGGCGGGGGTGACCGGGGAGCTGTTTTTT.